This note documents a single T cell receptor (beta chain) sequence. Antigen: not known. This entry comes from a study of cytomegalovirus exposure and HLA in healthy donors. Study findings and constraints: Rare TCR sequences predominated, though certain public TCRs were found in many donors.

PCR primers comprised 60 Vbeta and 13 Jbeta primers. As handled by the study authors: An analysis that came later counted 80 million or so unique TCR beta chains, about 10 million shared. Assay used: immunoSEQ multiplex PCR; TCRdb lists only in-frame clones, some missing. V and J calls plus clone size are reproduced from that table; the DNA served to infer D and trimming. Found here are under 200,000 clones, roughly three quarters of them singletons; the top ten hold approximately 0.39%. Nominal health characterized the donors when sampled, though unrecorded immune exposures were likely. The CDR3 totals 17 residues. CDR1 is ENHRY, CDR2 SYGVKD, per germline. Trimming removed 4 bases at V and 0 bases at J, with 13 bases between.

Sequencing input: PBMCs. V usage is TRBV10-3 and J usage is TRBJ2-6; D remains ambiguous. The source is a male donor in good health and CMV-seropositive. CDR3 in DNA: TGTGCCATCAGTGCTTACGGAGTGAACTCTGGGGCCAACGTCCTGACTTTC. Translated: CAISAYGVNSGANVLTF.